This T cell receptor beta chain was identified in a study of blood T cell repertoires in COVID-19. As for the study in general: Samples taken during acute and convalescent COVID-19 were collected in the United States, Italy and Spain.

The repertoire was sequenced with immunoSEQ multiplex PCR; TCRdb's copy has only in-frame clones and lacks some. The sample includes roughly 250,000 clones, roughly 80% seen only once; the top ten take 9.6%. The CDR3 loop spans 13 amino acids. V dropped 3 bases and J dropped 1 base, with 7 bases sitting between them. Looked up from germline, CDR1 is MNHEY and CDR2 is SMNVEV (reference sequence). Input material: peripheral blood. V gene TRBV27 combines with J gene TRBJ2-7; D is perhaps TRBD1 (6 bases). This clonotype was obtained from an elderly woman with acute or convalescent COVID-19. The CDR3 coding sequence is TGTGCCAGCAGTTTTGACAGGTCCTACGAGCAGTACTTC. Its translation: CASSFDRSYEQYF.